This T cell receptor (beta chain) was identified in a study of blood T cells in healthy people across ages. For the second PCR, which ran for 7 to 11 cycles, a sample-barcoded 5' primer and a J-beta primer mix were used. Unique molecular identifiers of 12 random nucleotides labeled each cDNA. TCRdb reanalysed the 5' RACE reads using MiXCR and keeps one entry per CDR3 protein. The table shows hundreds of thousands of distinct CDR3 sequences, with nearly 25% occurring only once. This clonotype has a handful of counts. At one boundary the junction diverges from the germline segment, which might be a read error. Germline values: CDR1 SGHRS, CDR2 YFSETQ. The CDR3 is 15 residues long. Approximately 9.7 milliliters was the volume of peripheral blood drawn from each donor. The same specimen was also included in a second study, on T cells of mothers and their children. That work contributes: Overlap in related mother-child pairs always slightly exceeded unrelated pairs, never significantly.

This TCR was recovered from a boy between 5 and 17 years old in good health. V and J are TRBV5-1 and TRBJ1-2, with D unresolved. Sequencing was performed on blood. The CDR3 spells CAGSLVGDIDYGYTF. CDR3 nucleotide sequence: TGCGCCGGCAGCTTGGTTGGAGACATCGACTATGGCTACACCTTC.